Presented here are 23 T cell receptor beta chains from one specimen sequenced in a study of shared clonotypes between healthy human individuals. Generated by immunoSEQ multiplex PCR, the TCRdb table keeps only in-frame clones and is missing some. The data hold roughly 1,100,000 clones, with about 75% observed a single time. The specimen sequenced was memory CD4+ T cells sorted from blood. Subset indicated: CD45RA-negative fraction. The receptor set was obtained from a man aged 18-30 years in good health.

The chain is built from TRBV4-3 and TRBJ1-2; 8 nucleotides align to TRBD1. The ends lost 5 bases at V and 3 bases at J; junction bases unmatched: 8. There are 15 residues in the CDR3. The germline gives CDR1 LGHNA, CDR2 YSLEER. CDR3 DNA sequence: TGCGCCAGCAGCAAAGGGACAGGAAATGACTATGGCTACACCTTC. Protein sequence: CASSKGTGNDYGYTF.

The rearrangement links TRBV4-1 to TRBJ2-7; possible D gene TRBD1, 6 bases. Between the trimmed V and J ends, which lost 3 bases and 0 bases, there was a span of 12 bases. The germline V gene has CDR1 MGHRA and CDR2 YSYEKL. The CDR3 covers 15 residues. The DNA for the CDR3 is TGCGCCAGCAGCCAGACACAGGGAAGCTCCTACGAGCAGTACTTC. It encodes CASSQTQGSSYEQYF.

This clone was seen many times. The genes are TRBV9 and TRBJ2-7; TRBD2 agrees at 8 bases. The CDR3 contains 14 residues. After removal of 3 bases from V and 0 bases from J, the junction contained 2 bases not matched to a gene. Per the germline V gene, CDR1 is SGDLS and CDR2 is YYNGEE. DNA for the CDR3: TGTGCCAGCAGCGGGCGGGGGGCCTCCTACGAGCAGTACTTC. This gives the protein CASSGRGASYEQYF.

This clone was seen more than once but under ten times. V is TRBV7-6 and J is TRBJ2-7, with TRBD1 identical over 9 bases. This CDR3 region has 16 residues. Trimming at V came to 1 base and at J to 7 bases, leaving 11 bases not matched to a gene. Germline V lookup: CDR1 SGHVS, CDR2 FNYEAQ. CDR3 coding DNA: TGTGCCAGCAGCTTAGGAAGAGGGACAGGGAAGGGGGAGCAGTACTTC. Translation gives CASSLGRGTGKGEQYF.

The chain employs TRBV2 and TRBJ1-4, with D unclear. V was shortened by 2 bases and J by 7 bases, with 11 bases between the two germline ends. The length of the CDR3 is 14 residues. The germline V gene has CDR1 SNHLY and CDR2 FYNNEI. The CDR3 DNA is TGTGCCAGCAGTGAATCGGGGTATCCTGAAAAACTGTTTTTT. This translates into CASSESGYPEKLFF.

CDR3 loop: CAWSDRGPEYF. The CDR3 region has the DNA TGTGCCTGGAGTGACCGGGGCCCGGAATATTTT. The rearrangement joins TRBV30 to TRBJ2-3; D is perhaps TRBD1 or TRBD2 (5 bases each). Trimming shortened V by 1 base and J by 15 bases, and 14 bases separated the two germline ends. Germline V gene sequence: CDR1 GTSNPN, CDR2 SVGIG (reference sequence). The CDR3 consists of 11 residues.

The chain links TRBV28 to TRBJ2-3; D is tentatively TRBD1 or TRBD2 (5 bases each). The CDR3 runs 15 residues. V dropped 4 bases and J dropped 5 bases, with 16 bases sitting between them. CDR1 and CDR2 (germline): MDHEN, SYDVKM. This CDR3 is CASSSPAGAIDTQYF. In DNA, the CDR3 is TGTGCCAGCAGTTCCCCCGCCGGGGCGATAGATACGCAGTATTTT.

V and J are TRBV7-8 and TRBJ2-5, with 11 bases identical to TRBD1. V lost 5 bases and J lost 4; bases outside the gene matches: 6. This CDR3 has 15 residues. The germline gives CDR1 SGHVS, CDR2 FQNEAQ. The CDR3 reads CASSPGTGGGETQYF. The CDR3 DNA reads TGTGCCAGCAGCCCAGGGACAGGGGGTGGAGAGACCCAGTACTTC.

The chain carries TRBV18 and TRBJ1-1; D is undetermined. Germline loops: CDR1 KGHSH, CDR2 LQKENI. V gave up 4 bases and J gave up 4 bases, with 7 bases separating them. The CDR3 totals 12 residues. The CDR3 spells CASSLVSTEAFF. CDR3 bases: TGTGCCAGCTCACTCGTATCCACTGAAGCTTTCTTT.

The CDR3 region is CASSEMLNLGSTIYF. CDR3 nucleotides: TGTGCCAGCAGTGAGATGTTGAACCTGGGTAGCACCATATATTTT. The rearrangement joins TRBV2 to TRBJ1-3; no definite D call. The germline V gene has CDR1 SNHLY and CDR2 FYNNEI. The V end lost 3 bases, the J end lost 9 bases, and 18 bases lay between the germline ends. The CDR3 covers 15 residues.

The sample holds a few counts of this clone. The rearrangement links TRBV11-3 to TRBJ2-1; possible D gene TRBD1, 6 bases. This CDR3 is built from 16 residues. From germline, CDR1 is SGHNT and CDR2 YENEEA. Trimming took off 5 bases at V and 2 bases at J, with 16 bases between the two ends. CDR3 nucleotide sequence: TGTGCCAGCAGCCCCACAGGGCAGAGGGCCTACAATGAGCAGTTCTTC. Translation: CASSPTGQRAYNEQFF.

This clone showed up just a few times. Other DNA sequences in this sample translate to the same CDR3. The rearrangement links TRBV5-1 to TRBJ2-2; TRBD1 aligns across 7 bases. Germline lookup yields CDR1 SGHRS and CDR2 YFSETQ. V lost 0 bases and J lost 1; bases outside the gene matches: 0. The length of the CDR3 is 15 residues. CDR3 region: CASSLGDRNTGELFF. CDR3 nucleotide sequence: TGCGCCAGCAGCTTGGGGGACAGGAACACCGGGGAGCTGTTTTTT. The full variable domain, rest sourced from reference TRBV5-1 and TRBJ2-2, is KAGVTQTPRYLIKTRGQQVTLSCSPISGHRSVSWYQQTPGQGLQFLFEYFSETQRNKGNFPGRFSGRQFSNSRSEMNVSTLELGDSALYLCASSLGDRNTGELFFGEGSRLTVL.

The J gene is TRBJ1-2, the V gene TRBV30; D ambiguous. The CDR3 is 17 amino acids. Germline CDR1 reads GTSNPN; CDR2 reads SVGIG (reference sequence). The ends were cut back, 0 bases at V and 5 bases at J, with 22 bases in the middle. CDR3 nucleotides: TGTGCCTGGAGTGTACTTTTGCGCTCACGAGATACATATGGCTACACCTTC. This encodes CAWSVLLRSRDTYGYTF.

This rearrangement joins TRBV2 to TRBJ2-1; the match to TRBD1 covers 12 bases. CDR3 length equals 14 residues. Germline-derived CDR1 and CDR2 are SNHLY and FYNNEI. V gave up 6 bases and J gave up 9 bases; unmatched junction bases: 6. DNA of the CDR3: TGTGCCAGCAGGCCCGGGACAGGGGGCTTTGAGCAGTTCTTC. Translation: CASRPGTGGFEQFF.

This chain links TRBV27 with TRBJ2-7, with 12 bases identical to TRBD2. J was trimmed by 5 bases and V by 6 bases; bases with no gene match: 5. This CDR3 region has 14 residues. CDR1 is MNHEY and CDR2 is SMNVEV in the germline V gene (reference sequence). Here the CDR3 DNA reads TGTGCCAGCAGGACTAGCGGGGGTGGGGACGAGCAGTACTTC. Translated: CASRTSGGGDEQYF.

The CDR3 region has the DNA TGTGCCAGCGGCAGCGGCGAGCAGTACTTC. Protein product: CASGSGEQYF. V usage is TRBV27 and J usage is TRBJ2-7; D perhaps matches TRBD2 (5 bases). The V and J ends lost 8 bases and 6 bases respectively, with 8 bases between them. CDR3 length: 10 amino acids. Looked up from germline, CDR1 is MNHEY and CDR2 is SMNVEV (reference sequence).

The sample holds one count of this clone. The rearrangement joins TRBV7-8 to TRBJ1-1; TRBD1 might be the D (5 bases). V lost 1 base and J lost 7, with 10 bases in between. In germline, CDR1 is SGHVS, CDR2 FQNEAQ. CDR3 length: 13 amino acids. The CDR3 loop is CASSLGIGGEAFF. The CDR3 bases are TGTGCCAGCAGCTTAGGGATTGGGGGTGAAGCTTTCTTT.

The V gene is TRBV28, the J gene TRBJ2-3; 7 nucleotides align to TRBD1. Germline CDR1 and CDR2: MDHEN and SYDVKM. The V gene end was trimmed by 5 bases and the J gene end by 4 bases; junction bases not matched to a gene: 6. The CDR3 consists of 14 residues. The CDR3 spells CASSRQGVADTQYF. The CDR3 region has the DNA TGTGCCAGCAGTCGCCAGGGGGTTGCAGATACGCAGTATTTT.

This clone was counted once. This sequence joins TRBV10-3 and TRBJ1-3; tentative D call: TRBD1 (6 bases). Germline V CDR1 and CDR2: ENHRY, SYGVKD. This CDR3 is 18 amino acids long. The ends were cut back, 0 bases at V and 0 bases at J, with 15 bases in the middle. The CDR3 DNA reads TGTGCCATCAGTGAGTCTTTCCGGACAGCTACCTCTGGAAACACCATATATTTT. Translation: CAISESFRTATSGNTIYF.

The table lists this clone with a count of one. The gene calls are TRBV30 and TRBJ1-6; TRBD1 matches 8 bases. This CDR3 has 13 amino acids. Germline CDR1 GTSNPN, CDR2 SVGIG (reference sequence). The ends lost 2 bases at V and 9 bases at J; junction bases unmatched: 3. The CDR3 DNA reads TGTGCCTGGAGTCTCGGACAGGGTTCACCCCTCCACTTT. Its translation is CAWSLGQGSPLHF.

The chain joins TRBV29-1 to TRBJ1-1, with D possibly being TRBD1 (5 bases). Germline V CDR1 and CDR2: SQVTM, ANQGSEA. V was clipped by 6 bases and J by 5 bases, with 10 bases between them. The CDR3 is 11 residues long. The CDR3 loop reads CSVDQGTEAFF. DNA of the CDR3: TGCAGCGTGGATCAGGGTACTGAAGCTTTCTTT.

The chain links TRBV30 to TRBJ2-1; D gene unclear. This CDR3 is built from 14 residues. V was pared by 5 bases and J by 2 bases, with 13 bases between. Germline V CDR1 and CDR2: GTSNPN, SVGIG (reference sequence). The CDR3 DNA follows: TGTGCCTGGTATCGATCTGGAGCCTACAATGAGCAGTTCTTC. Encoded protein: CAWYRSGAYNEQFF.

This chain links TRBV5-6 with TRBJ2-3, with D uncertain. CDR3 length: 13 amino acids. CDR1 is SGHDT, CDR2 YYEEEE, per germline. V lost 7 bases, J lost 6 bases, and 15 bases lay in between. The CDR3 DNA reads TGTGCCAGCTTTTCGTCCCCCGTGGATACGCAGTATTTT. Translating it yields CASFSSPVDTQYF.